The count of the clone carrying this T cell receptor (beta chain) is one. The sample is drawn from a study of blood T cell repertoires in COVID-19. Overall study context: Acute and convalescent COVID-19 specimens originated in the United States, Italy and Spain.

The CDR3 sequence is 15 residues long. Germline CDR1 reads LNHDA; CDR2 reads SQIVND (reference sequence). V shed 5 bases and J shed 8 bases, with 18 bases lying between them. Some clones are missing from TCRdb's copy, which holds only in-frame ones; the method was immunoSEQ multiplex PCR. This table has around 140,000 clones, approximately 82% appearing once. What was sequenced was peripheral blood. This chain joins TRBV19 and TRBJ2-2; D might be TRBD1 (6 bases). The TCR originated in a human donor in a cohort sampled during active COVID-19. CDR3 DNA sequence: TGTGCCAGTAGTTCACCGGGACGAGGGACAGGGGAGCTGTTTTTT. The encoded protein is CASSSPGRGTGELFF.